This is a list of T cell receptor beta chains from one sample in a study of blood T cell repertoires in COVID-19. Sequenced by immunoSEQ multiplex PCR; TCRdb stores in-frame clones only, minus some. The data contain around 230,000 clones, just under 85% of them singletons. Sequenced input: peripheral blood. The receptors derive from a woman older than 75 with acute or convalescent COVID-19. The CDR3 runs from the conserved cysteine through the conserved F or W. The D gene is left open where the match is weak. Some rows mark clone size as missing; the rest say once, few, many or name a class of expanded clone.

d_gene	abundance	v_gene	j_gene	CDR3nt	CDR3aa
TRBD1	once	TRBV27	TRBJ1-2	TGTGCCAGCAGTTTCAACAGGGGGCAGGGCTACACCTTC	CASSFNRGQGYTF
-	-	TRBV29-1	TRBJ1-1	TGCAGCGTTGAAGTGGGGCAGGTTACTTTCTTT	CSVEVGQVTFF
TRBD2	-	TRBV5-1	TRBJ2-2	TGCGCCCCCCGCTGGGCGGGGGGGCACACCGGGGAGCTGTTTTTT	CAPRWAGGHTGELFF
-	-	TRBV4-1	TRBJ1-4	TGCGCCAGCTCCAGGGCCGGTGCAACTAATGAAAAACTGTTTTTT	CASSRAGATNEKLFF
TRBD1	-	TRBV28	TRBJ1-2	TGTGCCAGCAGTATGGGACAGGGGATCGCCTATGGCTACACCTTC	CASSMGQGIAYGYTF
TRBD1	-	TRBV28	TRBJ1-2	TGTGCCAGCAGTTTGATCGGGACAGGGACCCCTAACTATGGCTACACCTTC	CASSLIGTGTPNYGYTF
-	-	TRBV7-2	TRBJ2-3	TGTGCCAGCAGCTGGGGACTGACGCCCACAGATACGCAGTATTTT	CASSWGLTPTDTQYF
TRBD1	-	TRBV5-1	TRBJ1-2	TGCGCCAGCAGCCCATCCACAGGGGGCCATGGCTACACCTTC	CASSPSTGGHGYTF
TRBD2	few	TRBV5-1	TRBJ2-3	TGCGCCAGCAGCTCTAGCGGGGGGGCTGTAGATACGCAGTATTTT	CASSSSGGAVDTQYF
TRBD1	-	TRBV5-1	TRBJ1-5	TGCGCCAGCAGCTTGACAGGGGGCGGTCAGCCCCAGCATTTT	CASSLTGGGQPQHF
-	-	TRBV4-1	TRBJ2-1	TGCGCCAGCAGCCAAGATATTCCTAGCTCTTTTAATGAGCAGTTCTTC	CASSQDIPSSFNEQFF
TRBD1	-	TRBV3-1/TRBV3-2	TRBJ2-2	TGTGCCAGCAGCCAACTGGACAGGGGGAACACCGGGGAGCTGTTTTTT	CASSQLDRGNTGELFF
-	-	TRBV1	TRBJ1-6	TGCACCAGCAGCCAAAACAGGGGACAGGGGGCTGGTTTGGACTCACCCCTCCACTTT	CTSSQNRGQGAGLDSPLHF
-	-	TRBV2	TRBJ1-3	TGTGCCAGCAGAAGACAGGAGAGCGGCTCTGGAAACACCATATATTTT	CASRRQESGSGNTIYF
TRBD1	-	TRBV28	TRBJ1-1	TGTGCCAGCCCACCGGGACAGGGGGTCAAGAACACTGAAGCTTTCTTT	CASPPGQGVKNTEAFF
-	-	TRBV7-9	TRBJ1-6	TGTGCCAGCAGCTTACTAGAGGCGAATTCACCCCTCCACTTT	CASSLLEANSPLHF
TRBD1	-	TRBV3-1/TRBV3-2	TRBJ1-4	TGTGCCAGCAGCCAAGACCCAGGACAGGGGGCGACTAATGAAAAACTGTTTTTT	CASSQDPGQGATNEKLFF
-	once	TRBV2	TRBJ2-7	TGTGCCAGCAGAGAAGGGGGACTGGGTACCTACGAGCAGTACTTC	CASREGGLGTYEQYF
TRBD1	-	TRBV7-6	TRBJ2-1	TGTGCCAGCAGCTTAGCTTCTGGACAGGGAGCACTACCCCCTTACAATGAGCAGTTCTTC	CASSLASGQGALPPYNEQFF
TRBD1	-	TRBV30	TRBJ1-4	TGTGCCTGGGGTACAGGGGGTTTTGAAAAACTGTTTTTT	CAWGTGGFEKLFF
TRBD2	-	TRBV5-1	TRBJ2-1	TGCGCCAGCAGGAGGACTAGCGGGGGGGAAAACAATGAGCAGTTCTTC	CASRRTSGGENNEQFF
-	-	TRBV7-2	TRBJ2-4	TGTGCCAGCAGCCCTGAGTGGTTCCTTGGCAAAAACATTCAGTACTTC	CASSPEWFLGKNIQYF
-	-	TRBV28	TRBJ2-2	TGTGCCAGCAGTTTATATTCGGGTTTGACCGGGGAGCTGTTTTTT	CASSLYSGLTGELFF
-	-	TRBV3-1/TRBV3-2	TRBJ1-3	TGTGCCAGCAGCCATCCGGGACAAGGAAACACCATATATTTT	CASSHPGQGNTIYF
-	-	TRBV21-1	TRBJ2-5	TGTGCCAGCAGCAAATTTGGCCGCCCCGAGGGAGAGACCCAGTACTTC	CASSKFGRPEGETQYF
TRBD1	-	TRBV28	TRBJ2-7	TGTGCCAGTATGGACAGGCCCTACGAGCAGTACTTC	CASMDRPYEQYF
-	-	TRBV9	TRBJ2-7	TGTGCCAGCAGCGTAGATGTGAGAGCTGGCGAGCAGTACTTC	CASSVDVRAGEQYF
TRBD1	-	TRBV18	TRBJ1-1	TGTGCCAGCTCACCATTAACAGGGGACACTGAAGCTTTCTTT	CASSPLTGDTEAFF
-	-	TRBV28	TRBJ1-4	TGTGCCAGCAGTGATACAGGGCTGAAACTGTTTTTT	CASSDTGLKLFF
TRBD2	-	TRBV18	TRBJ2-7	TGTGCCAGCTCACCCCAGAGCGGGGGGGCTTACGAGCAGTACTTC	CASSPQSGGAYEQYF
-	-	TRBV2	TRBJ1-1	TGTGCCAGCATCGAAATACGGGGGGGCGCTGAAGCTTTCTTT	CASIEIRGGAEAFF
-	-	TRBV6-2/TRBV6-3	TRBJ2-7	TGTGCCAGCAGTTACGAGACAGGTGCCTACGAGCAGTACTTC	CASSYETGAYEQYF
-	-	TRBV5-4	TRBJ1-6	TGTGCCAGCAGCTTGGGGACAGATTCACCCCTCCACTTT	CASSLGTDSPLHF
-	-	TRBV4-2	TRBJ2-3	TGTGCCAGCAGCCAAGATGGGAAGGCAGGGACGCAGTATTTT	CASSQDGKAGTQYF
TRBD1	-	TRBV28	TRBJ2-1	TGTGCCAGCAGGCAACAGGGGAAGCAGTTCTTC	CASRQQGKQFF
-	-	TRBV25-1	TRBJ1-6	TGTGCCAGCAGTGAATTGGAGGGATGGGGTTCACCCCTCCACTTT	CASSELEGWGSPLHF
-	-	TRBV2	TRBJ1-1	TGTGCCAGCAGGCTAGGCCCCCAGGGCGGGAACACTGAAGCTTTCTTT	CASRLGPQGGNTEAFF
-	-	TRBV2	TRBJ1-3	TGTGCCAGCAGTCTGGCAGGGGTTGGAAACACCATATATTTT	CASSLAGVGNTIYF
-	-	TRBV11-3	TRBJ2-2	TGTGCCAGCAGCTTAGATCTTACGGGGTCCGGGGAGCTGTTTTTT	CASSLDLTGSGELFF
-	-	TRBV21-1	TRBJ1-2	TGTGCCAGCAGCCCCCAGGGGGACAGGGGGAATGGCTACACCTTC	CASSPQGDRGNGYTF
TRBD1	-	TRBV5-4	TRBJ1-2	TGTGCCAGCAGCCCCGACAGGGGGTATGGCTACACCTTC	CASSPDRGYGYTF
TRBD1	once	TRBV2	TRBJ2-5	TGTGCCAGCAGCTTATCCACAGGGGCGGGAGAGACCCAGTACTTC	CASSLSTGAGETQYF
TRBD1	-	TRBV19	TRBJ1-1	TGTGCCAGTAGCGTCCTGACAGGGCTGGTCTTGACTGAAGCTTTCTTT	CASSVLTGLVLTEAFF
-	once	TRBV6-5	TRBJ1-2	TGTGCCAGCAGCTCTCCCCCAGGGGGCTACACCTTC	CASSSPPGGYTF
TRBD1	few	TRBV19	TRBJ1-5	TGTGCCAGTAGCCCCGACAGGGGGTACAATCAGCCCCAGCATTTT	CASSPDRGYNQPQHF
TRBD1	-	TRBV4-1	TRBJ1-5	TGCGCCAGCAGCCGCGACAGGGGGCTGAGCAATCAGCCCCAGCATTTT	CASSRDRGLSNQPQHF
TRBD1	-	TRBV6-6	TRBJ1-4	TGTGCCAGCAGACCGGGACAGCTTAATGAAAAACTGTTTTTT	CASRPGQLNEKLFF
TRBD1	few	TRBV5-6	TRBJ1-5	TGTGCCAGCAGCTTGGCCGGGACAGGGCTTCAGCCCCAGCATTTT	CASSLAGTGLQPQHF
-	-	TRBV9	TRBJ1-2	TGTGCCAGCAGCGTAGGAGACAGTAACTATGGCTACACCTTC	CASSVGDSNYGYTF
TRBD1	-	TRBV30	TRBJ1-1	TGTGCCTGGAGTGACCCTCGACAGGGGGGCTTGAACACTGAAGCTTTCTTT	CAWSDPRQGGLNTEAFF
TRBD1	-	TRBV5-4	TRBJ1-2	TGTGCCAGCAGTCCGAGGGGGCCCCCCGCCAACTATGGCTACACCTTC	CASSPRGPPANYGYTF
TRBD2	few	TRBV23-1	TRBJ2-7	TGCGCCAGCAGTCAATCCGGGGGGTACGAGCAGTACTTC	CASSQSGGYEQYF